This entry describes one T cell receptor (beta chain). Antigen: not known. This record comes from a study of PD-1 blockade in classical Hodgkin lymphoma. Overall study findings and caveats: Before treatment, TCR diversity in newly diagnosed patients was reportedly lower than in healthy donors. Exclusion was the outcome for patients who began nivolumab under 1 year after ASCT. Diversity in CD4+ TCRs, unlike that measured in CD8+ TCRs, had risen significantly by C4D1.

Between the trimmed V and J ends, which lost 5 bases and 3 bases, there was a span of 11 bases. Germline V gene data show CDR1 as MNHEY and CDR2 as SVGAGI. The CDR3 is made up of 13 amino acids. Generated by immunoSEQ multiplex PCR, the TCRdb table keeps only in-frame clones and is missing some. The sample gives tens of thousands of clones, just over 90% of which show up once; approximately 8% is in the top ten. Every patient had relapsed following autologous stem cell transplantation, and cohorts differed in brentuximab vedotin exposure. Complete response, partial response or progressive disease constituted the best response categories observed.

The rearrangement uses TRBV6-5 and TRBJ2-7; no definite D call. The specimen comprised peripheral blood mononuclear cells (PBMCs), sampled at baseline. This TCR came from a human donor with classical Hodgkin lymphoma. This CDR3 reads CASSPMTHYEQYF. The CDR3 DNA reads TGTGCCAGCAGTCCCATGACCCACTACGAGCAGTACTTC.